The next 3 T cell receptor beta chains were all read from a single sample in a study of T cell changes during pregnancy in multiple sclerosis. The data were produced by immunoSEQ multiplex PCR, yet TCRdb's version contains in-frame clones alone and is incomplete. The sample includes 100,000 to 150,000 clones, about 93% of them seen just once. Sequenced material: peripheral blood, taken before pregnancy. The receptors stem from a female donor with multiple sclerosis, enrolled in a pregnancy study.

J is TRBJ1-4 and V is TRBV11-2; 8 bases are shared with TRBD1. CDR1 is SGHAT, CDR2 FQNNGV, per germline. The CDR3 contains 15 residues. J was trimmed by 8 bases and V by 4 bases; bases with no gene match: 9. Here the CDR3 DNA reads TGTGCCAGCAGCTCAACCGGGACAGGACAGGAAAAACTGTTTTTT. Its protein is CASSSTGTGQEKLFF.

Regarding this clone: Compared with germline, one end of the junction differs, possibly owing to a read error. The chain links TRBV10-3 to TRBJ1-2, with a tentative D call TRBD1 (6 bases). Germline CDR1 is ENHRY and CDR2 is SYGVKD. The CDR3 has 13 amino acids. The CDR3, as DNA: TGTGCCAGCAGTTCCACAGGGAACTATGGCTACACCTTC. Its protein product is CASSSTGNYGYTF.

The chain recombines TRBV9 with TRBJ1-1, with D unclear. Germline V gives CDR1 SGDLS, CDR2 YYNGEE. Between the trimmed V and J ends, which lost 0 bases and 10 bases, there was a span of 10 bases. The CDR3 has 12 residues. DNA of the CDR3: TGTGCCAGCAGCGTAGACGGGGAGGCAGCTTTCTTT. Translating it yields CASSVDGEAAFF.